The 10 T cell receptor beta chains below were found in one sample sequenced in a study of blood T cell repertoires in COVID-19 (dated by TCRdb to 2020 to 2022). Libraries were prepared through the immunoSEQ multiplex PCR assay. Drawn from immuneACCESS, this table holds only the in-frame rearrangements with V and J called that TCRdb kept. Clones are partly lost; checked studies trace under half to an unresolved V gene and leave the rest unexplained. In all, the sample holds 150,000 or so clones, and 75% to 90% of those were seen once. Of the sample, 3% to 4% falls within the top ten clones. Specimen: peripheral blood. These receptor sequences come from a human donor with acute or convalescent COVID-19. The donor label of this sample is uncertain.

The CDR3, as DNA: TGCGCCAGCAGTTACCTACCGGGACAGGGCATAAAGAACACTGAAGCTTTCTTT. This translates into CASSYLPGQGIKNTEAFF. The J gene is TRBJ1-1, the V gene TRBV10-2; 9 positions match TRBD1. The CDR3 is made up of 18 amino acids. V dropped 5 bases and J dropped 1; count of bases not matched to a gene: 14. From germline, CDR1 is WSHSY and CDR2 SAAADI.

V gene TRBV7-3 combines with J gene TRBJ2-1; perhaps TRBD2 as D (5 bases). V was clipped by 2 bases and J by 7 bases, with 12 bases between them. CDR1 SGHTA and CDR2 FQGTGA come from the germline V gene. This CDR3 contains 14 residues. Written as DNA, the CDR3 is TGTGCCAGCAGCTTAGAAGCGGTGAGAAATGAGCAGTTCTTC. The encoded protein is CASSLEAVRNEQFF.

This chain links TRBV21-1 with TRBJ2-3; TRBD1 reflects the table's D call only, with no check against the DNA. TRBV21-1 is termed a pseudogene. The CDR3 sequence is 19 residues long. The CDR3, as DNA: TGTGCCAGCAGCAAAGAGAGAGGGGGCGAAGGAAGGGTTACAGATACGCAGTATTTT. It codes for CASSKERGGEGRVTDTQYF.

The J gene is TRBJ2-4, the V gene TRBV9; 10 bases line up with TRBD2. Germline V gives CDR1 SGDLS, CDR2 YYNGEE. The CDR3 is made up of 20 amino acids. Losses at the gene ends were 0 bases for V and 0 bases for J; bases not matched to a gene: 12. CDR3 protein: CASSVGGRGTSDLAKNIQYF. CDR3 coding DNA: TGTGCCAGCAGCGTAGGGGGAAGAGGGACTAGCGATCTAGCCAAAAACATTCAGTACTTC.

V usage is TRBV11-3 and J usage is TRBJ2-7; weak D call: TRBD2 (5 bases). CDR3 size: 11 residues. Trimming removed 7 bases from V and 6 bases from J, with 10 bases in between. Germline V CDR1 and CDR2: SGHNT, YENEEA. The CDR3 protein is CASTEGVEQYF. In DNA form, the CDR3 reads TGTGCCAGCACCGAGGGTGTCGAGCAGTACTTC.

As DNA, the CDR3 is TGTGCCAGCAGGGGGGCGGATGAAGCTTTCTTT. It specifies CASRGADEAFF. V is TRBV3-1 (or the pseudogene TRBV3-2) and J is TRBJ1-1; D might be TRBD1 (6 bases). The CDR3 is made up of 11 amino acids. Germline loops: CDR1 LGHDT, CDR2 YNNKEL (reference sequence). The V end was cut by 6 bases, the J end by 7 bases, with 9 bases between.

This clone is a singleton in its sample. The rearrangement links TRBV9 to TRBJ1-4; no firm D call. The CDR3 runs to 13 residues. Germline CDR1 and CDR2: SGDLS and YYNGEE. Trimming stripped 3 bases from V and 8 bases from J, with 11 bases between. The CDR3 reads CASSAQVEEKLFF. The CDR3 DNA reads as TGTGCCAGCAGCGCCCAGGTCGAAGAAAAACTGTTTTTT.

This clone was recorded only once. The chain employs TRBV11-2 and TRBJ2-1; tentative D call: TRBD1 (6 bases). The germline V gene has CDR1 SGHAT and CDR2 FQNNGV. V was trimmed by 4 bases and J by 10 bases, leaving 14 bases between them. The CDR3 has 13 amino acids. The CDR3 sequence is CASSSGQYREQFF. For the CDR3, the DNA is TGTGCCAGCAGCTCCGGACAGTATAGGGAGCAGTTCTTC.

The J gene is TRBJ2-2, the V gene TRBV4-1; 7 bases map to TRBD2. The ends lost 2 bases at V and 8 bases at J; junction bases unmatched: 14. The CDR3 totals 17 residues. The germline CDR1 and CDR2 sequences are MGHRA and YSYEKL. CDR3 bases: TGCGCCAGCAGCCAAATGAGGGCTAGCGGAAGTAGGGGGGAGCTGTTTTTT. Its translation is CASSQMRASGSRGELFF.

The CDR3 sequence is CASSFFRDRYGYTF. In nucleotides, the CDR3 is TGTGCCAGCAGCTTTTTCCGGGACAGGTATGGCTACACCTTC. This rearrangement joins TRBV5-6 to TRBJ1-2, with 8 bases fitting TRBD1. The germline CDR1 and CDR2 sequences are SGHDT and YYEEEE. This CDR3 spans 14 amino acids. The V segment lost 2 bases and the J segment 5 bases; nucleotides outside the gene matches: 5.